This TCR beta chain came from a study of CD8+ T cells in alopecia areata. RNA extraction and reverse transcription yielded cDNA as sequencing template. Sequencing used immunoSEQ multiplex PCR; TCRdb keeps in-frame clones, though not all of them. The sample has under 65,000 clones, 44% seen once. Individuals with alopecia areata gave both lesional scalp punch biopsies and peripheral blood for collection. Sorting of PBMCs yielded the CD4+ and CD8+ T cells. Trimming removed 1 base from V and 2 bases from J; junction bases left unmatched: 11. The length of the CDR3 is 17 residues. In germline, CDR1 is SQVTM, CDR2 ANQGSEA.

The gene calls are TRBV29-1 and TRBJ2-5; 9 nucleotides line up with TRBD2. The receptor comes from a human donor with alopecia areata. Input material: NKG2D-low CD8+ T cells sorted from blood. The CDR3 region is CSVEGLGGGGGQETQYF. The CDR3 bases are TGCAGCGTTGAAGGTTTAGGCGGCGGGGGGGGTCAAGAGACCCAGTACTTC.